The source of this TCR beta chain is a study of blood T cell repertoires in COVID-19. In germline, CDR1 is MGHRA, CDR2 YSYEKL. V was clipped by 0 bases and J by 10 bases; unmatched bases: 13. CDR3 size: 17 residues. TCRdb's copy holds only in-frame clones and misses some; the assay was immunoSEQ multiplex PCR. This sample carries around 270,000 clones, approximately 86% of them seen once, and the ten largest clones take approximately 2%. This chain uses TRBV4-1 with TRBJ2-1; TRBD2 agrees at 9 bases. The sequenced material came from peripheral blood. The source of this sequence is a man aged 25-40 years with active or convalescent COVID-19. Here the CDR3 DNA reads TGCGCCAGCAGCCAAGATAGCTTAGCGGGGGACCAGGGGGAGCAGTTCTTC. Translating gives CASSQDSLAGDQGEQFF.